The source of this T cell receptor (beta chain) is a study of T cell repertoires in ileal Crohn's disease. The study's findings and limits: Active smokers at surgery had more clonal expansions than non-smokers.

Sequenced by immunoSEQ multiplex PCR; TCRdb stores in-frame clones only, minus some. The repertoire holds roughly 13,000 clones, with around 78% as singletons. The germline V gene encodes CDR1 LNHDA and CDR2 SQIVND (reference sequence). The CDR3 is made up of 15 amino acids. Germline trimming cut 3 bases from V and 1 base from J; bases unmatched to any gene: 3. This clone is labeled medium-sized. Antigen: not known. Sequencing was carried out using ileal tissue. The sequence was collected from an adult with Crohn's disease. The gene calls are TRBV19 and TRBJ2-1, with 7 bases fitting TRBD2. For the CDR3, the DNA is TGTGCCAGTAGTATTTCGGGACTATCCTACAATGAGCAGTTCTTC. Translated: CASSISGLSYNEQFF. Variable domain in full (rest from reference TRBV19 and TRBJ2-1): DGGITQSPKYLFRKEGQNVTLSCEQNLNHDAMYWYRQDPGQGLRLIYYSQIVNDFQKGDIAEGYSVSREKKESFPLTVTSAQKNPTAFYLCASSISGLSYNEQFFGPGTRLTVL.